The next 20 T cell receptor beta chains were all read from a single sample in a study of shared T cell receptors in the human thymus. The data were produced by immunoSEQ multiplex PCR, yet TCRdb's version contains in-frame clones alone and is incomplete. The profile shows 630,000 or so clones, around 87% of them singletons. These data also featured in a second study, about human thymus T cells.

Sequences were obtained from thymocytes. The receptors come from a boy less than two years old with a congenital heart defect.

The chain joins TRBV4-3 to TRBJ2-5, with D possibly matching TRBD1 (6 bases). V lost 4 bases and J 2 bases, leaving 17 bases between the germline ends. The V gene's germline CDR1 is LGHNA and CDR2 YSLEER. The CDR3 covers 16 residues. This chain's CDR3 is CASSPQGPAQQETQYF. CDR3 in DNA: TGCGCCAGCAGCCCACAGGGTCCCGCGCAGCAAGAGACCCAGTACTTC.

The J gene is TRBJ2-2, the V gene TRBV19, with 9 bases matching TRBD2. V was pared by 3 bases and J by 0 bases, with 8 bases of the junction left unmatched. Germline V CDR1 and CDR2: LNHDA, SQIVND (reference sequence). The CDR3 has 18 amino acids. CDR3 coding DNA: TGTGCCAGTAGTATGAGGCTAGCGGGGAGATCGAACACCGGGGAGCTGTTTTTT. Residues: CASSMRLAGRSNTGELFF.

The V call is TRBV7-2, the J call TRBJ2-7, with D perhaps TRBD1 (5 bases). The germline CDR1 and CDR2 sequences are SGHTA and FQGNSA. Trimming pared 1 base from V and 0 bases from J, leaving 13 bases between. The CDR3 runs to 16 residues. CDR3 sequence: CASSLGYRSSSYEQYF. DNA of the CDR3: TGTGCCAGCAGCTTAGGATACAGGTCGAGCTCCTACGAGCAGTACTTC. Combining the CDR3 with reference TRBV7-2 and TRBJ2-7 gives the whole variable domain GAGVSQSPSNKVTEKGKDVELRCDPISGHTALYWYRQSLGQGLEFLIYFQGNSAPDKSGLPSDRFSAERTGGSVSTLTIQRTQQEDSAVYLCASSLGYRSSSYEQYFGPGTRLTVT.

The V and J genes are TRBV4-1 and TRBJ2-1, with D hard to call. Trimming left V 1 base short and J 5 bases short, with 15 bases between. Germline assignment: CDR1 MGHRA and CDR2 YSYEKL. The CDR3 runs to 16 residues. CDR3 DNA sequence: TGCGCCAGCAGCCAAGTGAGGAGTAGTAGGAACAATGAGCAGTTCTTC. Translated, it gives CASSQVRSSRNNEQFF.

The chain uses TRBV4-3 and TRBJ2-7; 10 nucleotides line up with TRBD1. Per the germline V gene, CDR1 is LGHNA and CDR2 is YSLEER. The CDR3 extends over 15 amino acids. J was trimmed by 6 bases and V by 3 bases; bases with no gene match: 8. CDR3 bases: TGCGCCAGCAGCCAGGATGACAGGGGGCGGTGCGAGCAGTACTTC. Translated, it gives CASSQDDRGRCEQYF.

This chain joins TRBV29-1 and TRBJ2-1; 9 bases line up with TRBD2. The CDR3 runs to 13 residues. Germline assignment: CDR1 SQVTM and CDR2 ANQGSEA. V gave up 3 bases and J gave up 4 bases; unmatched junction bases: 1. CDR3: CSVERGGYNEQFF. The CDR3 DNA is TGCAGCGTTGAGCGGGGGGGGTACAATGAGCAGTTCTTC.

This clone has a handful of counts. The V gene is TRBV12-1, the J gene TRBJ2-7; the table gives TRBD2 as D, unverified against the DNA. TRBV12-1 is assigned pseudogene status. This CDR3 contains 16 residues. CDR3 sequence: CASSFCHGTSGYEQYF. For the CDR3, the DNA is TGTGCCAGCAGCTTTTGTCACGGGACTAGCGGCTACGAGCAGTACTTC.

CDR3: CASGLVCGFPGARTYNEQFF. The CDR3 nucleotides are TGTGCTAGTGGTTTGGTATGTGGTTTCCCGGGAGCGAGGACCTACAATGAGCAGTTCTTC. The J gene is TRBJ2-1, the V gene TRBV12-5; D is perhaps TRBD2 (6 bases). Germline CDR1 and CDR2: LGHNT and FRNRAP. V was cut by 0 bases and J by 2 bases, with 23 bases left in between. The CDR3 has 20 residues.

This rearrangement joins TRBV6-5 to TRBJ2-1; D uncertain. V was clipped by 2 bases and J by 4 bases, with 12 bases between them. The CDR3 covers 15 residues. Germline V gives CDR1 MNHEY, CDR2 SVGAGI. The CDR3 DNA reads TGTGCCAGCAGTTACGGGTTAGCCCGATACAATGAGCAGTTCTTC. It specifies CASSYGLARYNEQFF.

V is TRBV27 and J is TRBJ2-3; TRBD2 might be the D (6 bases). The CDR3 runs to 19 residues. CDR1 and CDR2 from the germline V gene are MNHEY and SMNVEV (reference sequence). Trimming took 2 bases from V and 2 from J, leaving 23 bases between them. For the CDR3, the DNA is TGTGCCAGCAGTTTAAAGAGGACGGGCGGGGAAGGCCCCACAGATACGCAGTATTTT. Translation gives CASSLKRTGGEGPTDTQYF.

The chain recombines TRBV27 with TRBJ1-1; 8 positions agree with TRBD1. The CDR3 length is 16 residues. Germline loops: CDR1 MNHEY, CDR2 SMNVEV (reference sequence). J gave up 0 bases and V 4 bases, and 7 bases lay outside the gene matches. CDR3 in DNA: TGTGCCAGCAGTTCGGTGACAGGGGCCCTGAACACTGAAGCTTTCTTT. Protein product: CASSSVTGALNTEAFF.

V is TRBV2 and J is TRBJ2-1; 12 nucleotides line up with TRBD2. The V gene end was trimmed by 10 bases and the J gene end by 6 bases; junction bases not matched to a gene: 4. This CDR3 spans 13 amino acids. The germline V gene encodes CDR1 SNHLY and CDR2 FYNNEI. CDR3 amino acids: CAKTSGGINEQFF. As DNA, the CDR3 is TGTGCCAAGACTAGCGGGGGAATCAATGAGCAGTTCTTC.

The chain carries TRBV15 and TRBJ1-3; 8 positions agree with TRBD1. Unmatched junction bases numbered 10, after V lost 3 bases and J lost 3 bases. Germline V gene sequence: CDR1 LNHNV, CDR2 YYDKDF (reference sequence). The CDR3 runs 17 residues. The CDR3 sequence is CATSSPATGAIGNTIYF. The CDR3 DNA reads TGTGCCACCAGCAGCCCAGCGACAGGGGCAATTGGAAACACCATATATTTT. Using reference TRBV15 and TRBJ1-3 for the parts outside the CDR3, the full variable domain is DAMVIQNPRYQVTQFGKPVTLSCSQTLNHNVMYWYQQKSSQAPKLLFHYYDKDFNNEADTPDNFQSRRPNTSFCFLDIRSPGLGDTAMYLCATSSPATGAIGNTIYFGEGSWLTVV.

The V call is TRBV4-1, the J call TRBJ1-2; 7 bases are a match to TRBD1. The CDR3 length is 15 residues. Trimming at V came to 4 bases and at J to 1 base, leaving 6 bases not matched to a gene. Germline values: CDR1 MGHRA, CDR2 YSYEKL. The CDR3 nucleotides are TGCGCCAGCAGCCCACAGGGGACCTTTAACTATGGCTACACCTTC. Translated: CASSPQGTFNYGYTF.

The chain combines TRBV7-9 with TRBJ2-1; 7 bases are a match to TRBD2. The V and J ends lost 2 bases and 1 base, in that order; junction bases with no gene match: 11. The CDR3 is 18 amino acids. Per the germline V gene, CDR1 is SEHNR and CDR2 is FQNEAQ (reference sequence). In DNA, the CDR3 is TGTGCCAGCAGCTTACTTCTTCTAGCGGATCCTTCCTACAATGAGCAGTTCTTC. This codes for CASSLLLLADPSYNEQFF.

The chain links TRBV20-1 to TRBJ1-2; TRBD1 matches 7 bases. Trimming took 7 bases from V and 8 from J; bases not matched to a gene: 4. From germline, CDR1 is DFQATT and CDR2 SNEGSKA (reference sequence). The CDR3 is 10 amino acids. CDR3 nucleotide sequence: TGCAGTGAACAGGGGAACGGCTACACCTTC. This sequence encodes CSEQGNGYTF.

The chain recombines TRBV7-6 with TRBJ2-1, with 8 bases fitting TRBD1. The CDR3 has 18 residues. In germline, CDR1 is SGHVS, CDR2 FNYEAQ. Losses at the gene ends were 0 bases for V and 6 bases for J; bases not matched to a gene: 13. The CDR3 sequence: CASSLAWSGQADINEQFF. The CDR3 nucleotides read TGTGCCAGCAGCTTAGCCTGGTCGGGACAGGCCGACATCAATGAGCAGTTCTTC.

J is TRBJ1-6 and V is TRBV9; 8 nucleotides align to TRBD1. Looked up from germline, CDR1 is SGDLS and CDR2 is YYNGEE. V shed 3 bases, J shed 10 bases, and the junction held 9 bases outside the gene matches. CDR3 length equals 15 residues. CDR3 residues: CASSGRDRQGSPLHF. CDR3 bases: TGTGCCAGCAGCGGCCGGGACAGGCAAGGATCACCCCTCCACTTT.

The rearrangement links TRBV27 to TRBJ2-7; 12 nucleotides line up with TRBD2. J lost 5 bases, V lost 3 bases, and 8 bases had no gene match. The CDR3 is 16 amino acids. From germline, CDR1 is MNHEY and CDR2 SMNVEV (reference sequence). This CDR3 is CASSFLAGGPQNEQYF. The CDR3 DNA reads TGTGCCAGCAGTTTCCTAGCGGGAGGGCCTCAGAACGAGCAGTACTTC.

V gene TRBV4-1 combines with J gene TRBJ1-1; D may be TRBD1 (5 bases). V lost 4 bases, J lost 6 bases, and 21 bases lay in between. The CDR3 runs 16 residues. Per germline, CDR1 MGHRA and CDR2 YSYEKL. CDR3 sequence (DNA): TGCGCCAGCAGCCTAGGGGTGGTCACAAAACTCGCTGAAGCTTTCTTT. Translation: CASSLGVVTKLAEAFF.